What follows are 6 T cell receptor beta chains derived from one specimen sequenced in a study of T cell repertoires in cytomegalovirus infection (dated by TCRdb to about 2019). Sample treatment or condition, as interpreted from the label and publication: in vitro stimulation with specific CMV peptide epitopes to enrich CMV-specific T cells. Antigens for these TCRs are unknown. Instrument on record: Illumina HiSeq 1500. In TCRdb, the public reads were trimmed at Q25 with fastp and aligned with MiXCR, with productive beta chains retained. Each entry is one CDR3 protein sequence, shown with its most common DNA and genes. Here the sample has roughly 570,000 distinct CDR3 sequences; 35% to 50% occur a single time. The top ten constitute roughly 50% of the sample. Specimen: cultured PBMCs, collected from culture after CMV antigen stimulation. The receptors originated from a human donor in good health (CMV status not recorded). Some clones in this sample may be carry-over from other donors' samples.

V usage is TRBV15 and J usage is TRBJ2-3, with 11 bases aligning to TRBD1. The CDR3 is 14 residues long. The V gene end was trimmed by 5 bases and the J gene end by 6 bases; junction bases not matched to a gene: 4. Germline V gene lookup returns CDR1 LNHNV and CDR2 YYDKDF (reference sequence). In DNA, the CDR3 is TGTGCCACCAGCGGGACAGGGGGTTCGGATACGCAGTATTTT. It specifies CATSGTGGSDTQYF. The full variable domain, rest sourced from reference TRBV15 and TRBJ2-3, is DAMVIQNPRYQVTQFGKPVTLSCSQTLNHNVMYWYQQKSSQAPKLLFHYYDKDFNNEADTPDNFQSRRPNTSFCFLDIRSPGLGDTAMYLCATSGTGGSDTQYFGPGTRLTVL.

This chain uses TRBV27 with TRBJ2-1; TRBD1 aligns across 7 bases. The CDR3 consists of 14 residues. Germline V gene sequence: CDR1 MNHEY, CDR2 SMNVEV (reference sequence). J gave up 5 bases and V 7 bases, and 8 bases lay outside the gene matches. The CDR3 spells CASNYRGAHNEQFF. For the CDR3, the DNA is TGTGCCAGCAATTACAGGGGTGCCCACAATGAGCAGTTCTTC.

This clonotype was seen a single time. The chain joins TRBV27 to TRBJ2-4, with 7 bases aligning to TRBD2. The CDR3 loop spans 14 amino acids. V was pared by 4 bases and J by 3 bases, with 3 bases of the junction left unmatched. Germline V gene data show CDR1 as MNHEY and CDR2 as SMNVEV (reference sequence). CDR3 amino acids: CASSSPGGKNIQYF. The CDR3 DNA follows: TGTGCCAGCAGTTCACCGGGGGGCAAAAACATTCAGTACTTC.

The chain employs TRBV6-5 and TRBJ2-7; 9 bases are shared with TRBD1. Germline V gene lookup returns CDR1 MNHEY and CDR2 SVGAGI. Trimming at V came to 0 bases and at J to 6 bases, leaving 3 bases not matched to a gene. CDR3 length: 14 amino acids. The CDR3 coding sequence is TGTGCCAGCAGTTACTCCACAGGGGGCGGCGAGCAGTACTTC. It codes for CASSYSTGGGEQYF.

The rearrangement links TRBV28 to TRBJ2-1, with D uncertain. Trimming pared 6 bases from V and 2 bases from J, leaving 14 bases between. The CDR3 runs 15 residues. Looked up from germline, CDR1 is MDHEN and CDR2 is SYDVKM. The CDR3 region is CASRTGNGPYNEQFF. The CDR3 DNA sequence: TGTGCCAGCAGGACGGGCAACGGACCCTACAATGAGCAGTTCTTC.

This clonotype appeared a few times. The V and J genes are TRBV6-1 and TRBJ1-2; the match to TRBD1 covers 10 bases. Germline lookup yields CDR1 MNHNS and CDR2 SASEGT. This CDR3 contains 15 residues. V gave up 6 bases and J gave up 2 bases; unmatched junction bases: 6. CDR3 protein: CASSPRQGANYGYTF. The CDR3, as DNA: TGTGCCAGCAGCCCCAGACAGGGGGCGAACTATGGCTACACCTTC.